Listed here are 28 T cell receptor beta chains from one sample, sequenced in a study of blood T cell repertoires in COVID-19. Using immunoSEQ multiplex PCR, the repertoire was profiled, and TCRdb retains in-frame clones only, with some absent. The table records about 370,000 clones, just over 90% of them present only once. Material for sequencing was PBMCs or T cells enriched from blood (not recorded which). The receptors stem from a woman aged 35 to 49 who had been exposed to COVID-19.

The gene calls are TRBV29-1 and TRBJ1-2, with a weak D call TRBD1 (5 bases). Germline V gives CDR1 SQVTM, CDR2 ANQGSEA. The CDR3 has 13 amino acids. Between the trimmed V and J ends, which lost 4 bases and 5 bases, there was a span of 14 bases. CDR3 nucleotides: TGCAGCGTTGGTAAAGGGACTGATTATGGCTACACCTTC. Translation gives CSVGKGTDYGYTF.

This sequence joins TRBV5-5 and TRBJ1-1; 8 positions agree with TRBD1. In germline, CDR1 is SGHKS, CDR2 YYEKEE (reference sequence). After removal of 4 bases from V and 1 base from J, the junction contained 3 bases not matched to a gene. This CDR3 spans 14 amino acids. The CDR3 protein is CASSQGTGNTEAFF. CDR3 nucleotides: TGTGCCAGCAGCCAGGGGACAGGGAACACTGAAGCTTTCTTT.

Concerning this clone: A read error may produce the germline difference seen at one junction end. The chain is built from TRBV5-4 and TRBJ1-1; D perhaps matches TRBD1 (6 bases). CDR3 length equals 15 residues. The germline CDR1 and CDR2 sequences are SGHNT and YYREEE (reference sequence). CDR3 coding DNA: TGCGCAGGGGCGGTTAGGGGGAGTAGGAACACTGAAGCTTTCTTT. It translates to CAGAVRGSRNTEAFF. The complete variable domain, with remaining parts taken from reference TRBV5-4 and TRBJ1-1, reads ETGVTQSPTHLIKTRGQQVTLRCSSQSGHNTVSWYQQALGQGPQFIFQYYREEENGRGNFPPRFSGLQFPNYSSELNVNALELDDSALYLCAGAVRGSRNTEAFFGQGTRLTVV.

This rearrangement joins TRBV30 to TRBJ2-7, with D uncertain. CDR1 is GTSNPN and CDR2 is SVGIG in the germline V gene (reference sequence). The ends were cut back, 4 bases at V and 3 bases at J, with 19 bases in the middle. The CDR3 sequence is 15 residues long. The DNA for the CDR3 is TGTGCCTGGAAGCTTGGTCGGTCCGAAGTCTACGAGCAGTACTTC. Translation gives CAWKLGRSEVYEQYF. The whole variable domain, filled in from reference TRBV30 and TRBJ2-7, reads SQTIHQWPATLVQPVGSPLSLECTVEGTSNPNLYWYRQAAGRGLQLLFYSVGIGQISSEVPQNLSASRPQDRQFILSSKKLLLSDSGFYLCAWKLGRSEVYEQYFGPGTRLTVT.

In its sample, this clone was seen many times. The J gene is TRBJ2-7, the V gene TRBV27; 10 bases map to TRBD2. V shed 10 bases, J shed 2 bases, and the junction held 5 bases outside the gene matches. This CDR3 is built from 13 residues. The germline CDR1 and CDR2 sequences are MNHEY and SMNVEV (reference sequence). CDR3 sequence reads: CATRTSGTYEQYF. CDR3 bases: TGTGCCACCAGGACTAGCGGCACCTACGAGCAGTACTTC.

V usage is TRBV2 and J usage is TRBJ1-1, with 8 bases that match TRBD1. V dropped 6 bases and J dropped 4; count of bases not matched to a gene: 7. CDR1 and CDR2 from the germline V gene are SNHLY and FYNNEI. This CDR3 spans 14 amino acids. CDR3 region: CASRREQGGTEAFF. CDR3 DNA sequence: TGTGCCAGCAGGAGGGAACAGGGGGGCACTGAAGCTTTCTTT.

With regard to this clone: The limits of the CDR3 on the DNA are not certain, so only TCRdb's listed CDR3 is given. The chain uses TRBV14 and TRBJ1-4; the table calls TRBD1, which could not be checked here. With termini counted, the CDR3 has 15 amino acids. Germline V gives CDR1 SGHDN, CDR2 FVKESK. CDR3 amino acids: CASSPRTGVPEKLFF.

This clone was seen a few times. The chain uses TRBV5-1 and TRBJ1-1; 8 bases fit TRBD1. The CDR3 covers 14 residues. Per the germline V gene, CDR1 is SGHRS and CDR2 is YFSETQ. V shed 1 base, J shed 3 bases, and the junction held 2 bases outside the gene matches. DNA of the CDR3: TGCGCCAGCAGCTTGAAGGACAGGGACACTGAAGCTTTCTTT. Its translation is CASSLKDRDTEAFF.

The chain employs TRBV10-2 and TRBJ1-6; D uncertain. Germline V gene data show CDR1 as WSHSY and CDR2 as SAAADI. The CDR3 has 16 amino acids. V was pared by 3 bases and J by 0 bases, with 9 bases between. The DNA of the CDR3 is TGCGCCAGCAGTGAATCGGGAAGCTCCTATAATTCACCCCTCCACTTT. Translation gives CASSESGSSYNSPLHF.

The V call is TRBV30, the J call TRBJ1-2, with TRBD1 identical over 7 bases. Germline-derived CDR1 and CDR2 are GTSNPN and SVGIG (reference sequence). The V and J ends lost 4 bases and 8 bases, in that order; junction bases with no gene match: 13. CDR3 length: 14 amino acids. The CDR3, as DNA: TGTGCCTGGAATCTCCTAGGGGGCCCTAACGGCTACACCTTC. Protein sequence: CAWNLLGGPNGYTF. Combining the CDR3 with reference TRBV30 and TRBJ1-2 gives the whole variable domain SQTIHQWPATLVQPVGSPLSLECTVEGTSNPNLYWYRQAAGRGLQLLFYSVGIGQISSEVPQNLSASRPQDRQFILSSKKLLLSDSGFYLCAWNLLGGPNGYTFGSGTRLTVV.

This rearrangement joins TRBV18 to TRBJ2-4, with TRBD1 identical over 7 bases. Trimming took 3 bases from V and 0 from J; bases not matched to a gene: 11. The germline gives CDR1 KGHSH, CDR2 LQKENI. The CDR3 loop spans 18 amino acids. The CDR3 sequence: CASSPPGTDILAKNIQYF. The CDR3 coding sequence is TGTGCCAGCTCACCGCCTGGGACAGATATATTAGCCAAAAACATTCAGTACTTC.

This chain links TRBV20-1 with TRBJ1-1; a possible D gene is TRBD1 (5 bases). Germline lookup yields CDR1 DFQATT and CDR2 SNEGSKA (reference sequence). CDR3 length equals 9 residues. The CDR3 nucleotides read TGCAGGGGAAGACAGTTTAATTTCTTT. Its translation: CRGRQFNFF.

The gene calls are TRBV30 and TRBJ2-7; 10 bases match TRBD2. CDR3 size: 16 residues. The V gene end was trimmed by 1 base and the J gene end by 12 bases; junction bases not matched to a gene: 18. In germline, CDR1 is GTSNPN, CDR2 SVGIG (reference sequence). The CDR3 loop is CAWSGARTSGLKGVYF. Written as DNA, the CDR3 is TGTGCCTGGAGTGGAGCCCGGACTAGCGGACTTAAGGGTGTGTACTTC.

In this sample, this clone turned up a few times. The chain couples TRBV15 to TRBJ2-1; 7 bases agree with TRBD1. Germline CDR1 and CDR2: LNHNV and YYDKDF (reference sequence). The CDR3 has 15 amino acids. V lost 1 base and J lost 6; bases outside the gene matches: 6. The DNA for the CDR3 is TGTGCCACCAGCAGAGGCTTAGACAGGGCCAATGAGCAGTTCTTC. This translates into CATSRGLDRANEQFF.

This chain connects TRBV10-1 to TRBJ1-1; 7 nucleotides line up with TRBD1. This CDR3 contains 13 residues. V was clipped by 8 bases and J by 4 bases; unmatched bases: 7. Germline CDR1 and CDR2: WNHNN and SYGVQD (reference sequence). The CDR3 DNA sequence: TGCGCCAGCCAGGGACAGCTATCCACTGAAGCTTTCTTT. Protein: CASQGQLSTEAFF.

On this clone: A read error may produce the germline difference seen at one junction end. The rearrangement links TRBV7-7 to TRBJ2-5; 8 positions agree with TRBD1. Looked up from germline, CDR1 is SSHAT and CDR2 is FNYEAQ (reference sequence). The CDR3 is 17 residues long. This CDR3 is CASSLSRDRRTQETQYF. Here the CDR3 DNA reads TGTGCTAGCAGCTTAAGCCGGGACAGGCGAACCCAAGAGACCCAGTACTTC.

The V gene is TRBV7-8, the J gene TRBJ2-3; 9 nucleotides agree with TRBD1. CDR3 length: 16 amino acids. V lost 1 base, J lost 7 bases, and 9 bases stayed unmatched. Looked up from germline, CDR1 is SGHVS and CDR2 is FQNEAQ. The chain's CDR3 is CASSLGGDRAKNTQYF. The CDR3 DNA reads as TGTGCCAGCAGCTTAGGGGGGGACAGGGCAAAAAATACGCAGTATTTT.

This chain links TRBV2 with TRBJ1-1, with a weak D call TRBD1 (5 bases). The V gene's germline CDR1 is SNHLY and CDR2 FYNNEI. The CDR3 runs to 15 residues. V was shortened by 1 base and J by 0 bases, with 9 bases between the two germline ends. For the CDR3, the DNA is TGTGCCAGCAGTGAAGTTGGGGGGATGAACACTGAAGCTTTCTTT. Protein: CASSEVGGMNTEAFF.

This chain uses TRBV7-2 with TRBJ2-3; D gene unclear. V lost 1 base and J lost 1, with 6 bases in between. The CDR3 is made up of 14 amino acids. Germline V gene sequence: CDR1 SGHTA, CDR2 FQGNSA. CDR3 residues: CASSLDKRTDTQYF. CDR3 nucleotides: TGTGCCAGCAGCTTAGACAAACGCACAGATACGCAGTATTTT.

This clone occurred a few times. The V and J genes are TRBV5-1 and TRBJ1-2, with D uncertain. CDR3 length equals 14 residues. CDR1 is SGHRS, CDR2 YFSETQ, per germline. V lost 0 bases and J 6 bases, leaving 12 bases between the germline ends. CDR3 sequence (DNA): TGCGCCAGCAGCTTGGAAGAGATGAAACATGGCTACACCTTC. The encoded protein is CASSLEEMKHGYTF.

This clone was observed a few times. The chain uses TRBV9 and TRBJ2-7, with D possibly TRBD2 on 7 matching bases. Trimming removed 2 bases at V and 5 bases at J, with 17 bases between. Germline V gives CDR1 SGDLS, CDR2 YYNGEE. The CDR3 is made up of 15 amino acids. The CDR3 region is CASSVSPGGINEQYF. CDR3 sequence (DNA): TGTGCCAGCAGCGTCTCCCCGGGGGGCATCAACGAGCAGTACTTC.

The chain has TRBV10-3 and TRBJ2-7; D perhaps matches TRBD1 (6 bases). The germline V gene has CDR1 ENHRY and CDR2 SYGVKD. The CDR3 is 15 residues long. Trimming removed 2 bases at V and 1 base at J, with 12 bases between. CDR3 DNA: TGTGCCATCAGTGAGCCCAGGACAGCGTCCTACGAGCAGTACTTC. Translated, it gives CAISEPRTASYEQYF.

V usage is TRBV5-4 and J usage is TRBJ2-7; 14 bases align to TRBD2. The CDR3 loop spans 18 amino acids. The germline V gene has CDR1 SGHNT and CDR2 YYREEE (reference sequence). With V trimmed by 4 bases and J by 0 bases, 9 bases remained unmatched. The chain's CDR3 is CASSLGTSGGTSSYEQYF. Written as DNA, the CDR3 is TGTGCCAGCAGCCTCGGGACTAGCGGGGGTACGAGCTCCTACGAGCAGTACTTC.

The chain links TRBV20-1 to TRBJ2-3; TRBD2 aligns across 8 bases. The CDR3 is made up of 14 amino acids. Germline CDR1 is DFQATT and CDR2 is SNEGSKA (reference sequence). The trim removed 3 bases at V and 6 bases at J, leaving 8 bases unmatched. CDR3 nucleotide sequence: TGCAGTGCTAGTACTAGCGGCCCCTCGGATACGCAGTATTTT. Translating gives CSASTSGPSDTQYF.

This clone was found once. V is TRBV4-1 and J is TRBJ1-1, with D perhaps TRBD1 (5 bases). Germline CDR1 is MGHRA and CDR2 is YSYEKL. Trimming pared 5 bases from V and 4 bases from J, leaving 17 bases between. CDR3 size: 15 residues. The CDR3 spells CASSAFGGVTTEAFF. The CDR3 coding sequence is TGCGCCAGCAGCGCCTTTGGGGGGGTAACCACTGAAGCTTTCTTT.

The CDR3 DNA is TGTGCCAGCAGCCCGAGGTTCGGGGAGCTGTTTTTT. Amino acids: CASSPRFGELFF. V gene TRBV3-1 (or the pseudogene TRBV3-2) combines with J gene TRBJ2-2; no reliable D call. The V and J ends lost 4 bases and 7 bases respectively, with 7 bases between them. CDR1 and CDR2 from the germline V gene are LGHDT and YNNKEL (reference sequence). The CDR3 is 12 amino acids.

This rearrangement joins TRBV9 to TRBJ1-2; 9 bases map to TRBD1. CDR3 length: 14 amino acids. J lost 4 bases, V lost 8 bases, and 9 bases had no gene match. Germline CDR1 and CDR2: SGDLS and YYNGEE. The CDR3 reads CASKRGQGIYGYTF. CDR3 in DNA: TGTGCCAGTAAACGGGGACAGGGAATCTATGGCTACACCTTC.

The chain combines TRBV19 with TRBJ1-1, with D possibly TRBD1 on 6 matching bases. Germline CDR1 LNHDA, CDR2 SQIVND (reference sequence). This CDR3 has 15 residues. The V gene lost 3 bases and the J gene lost 1 base, with 12 bases spanning the gap. The CDR3 DNA sequence: TGTGCCAGTAGTATTTCCGCACAGGGGAACACTGAAGCTTTCTTT. It specifies CASSISAQGNTEAFF.